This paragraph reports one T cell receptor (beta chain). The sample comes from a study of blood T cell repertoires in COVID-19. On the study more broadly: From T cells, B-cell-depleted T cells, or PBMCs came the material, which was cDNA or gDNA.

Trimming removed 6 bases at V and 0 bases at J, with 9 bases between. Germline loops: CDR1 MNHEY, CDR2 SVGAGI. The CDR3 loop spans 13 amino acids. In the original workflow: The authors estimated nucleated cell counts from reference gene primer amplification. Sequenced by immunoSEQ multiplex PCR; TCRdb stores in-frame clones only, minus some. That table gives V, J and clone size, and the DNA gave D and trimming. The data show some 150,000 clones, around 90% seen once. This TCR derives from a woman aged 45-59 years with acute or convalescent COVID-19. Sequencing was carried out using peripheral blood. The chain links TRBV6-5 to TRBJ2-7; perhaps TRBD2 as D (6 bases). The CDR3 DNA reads TGTGCCAGCAGGATGACTAGCTCCTACGAGCAGTACTTC. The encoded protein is CASRMTSSYEQYF.